These 27 T cell receptor beta chains originate from one sample sequenced in a study of radiotherapy plus CTLA-4 blockade in lung cancer. Libraries were prepared by immunoSEQ multiplex PCR; TCRdb keeps only in-frame clonotypes and omits some of them. The data show about 47,000 clones, 70% to 80% seen once. The sequencing here drew on peripheral blood, taken from a patient treated with radiotherapy plus ipilimumab. All receptors derive from a human donor with non-small cell lung cancer who had stable disease on radiotherapy plus ipilimumab.

The chain is built from TRBV19 and TRBJ1-2, with D possibly TRBD1 on 5 matching bases. V gave up 11 bases and J gave up 2 bases, with 12 bases separating them. This CDR3 is built from 12 residues. Per the germline V gene, CDR1 is LNHDA and CDR2 is SQIVND (reference sequence). The CDR3 bases are TGTGCCGTTCGCCCAGGGAACTATGGCTACACCTTC. Its translation is CAVRPGNYGYTF.

The V and J genes are TRBV5-1 and TRBJ2-5; 14 nucleotides align to TRBD2. J was trimmed by 5 bases and V by 4 bases; bases with no gene match: 1. CDR3 length equals 14 residues. Germline loops: CDR1 SGHRS, CDR2 YFSETQ. The CDR3 here is CASSGTSGGETQYF. The CDR3 bases are TGCGCCAGCAGCGGGACTAGCGGGGGTGAGACCCAGTACTTC.

The V gene is TRBV7-9, the J gene TRBJ1-5, with 8 bases lining up with TRBD1. Germline assignment: CDR1 SEHNR and CDR2 FQNEAQ (reference sequence). V shed 6 bases, J shed 9 bases, and the junction held 10 bases outside the gene matches. CDR3 length: 14 residues. CDR3 region: CASSGQGNGGPQHF. CDR3 bases: TGTGCCAGCAGTGGACAGGGCAACGGTGGGCCCCAGCATTTT.

J is TRBJ2-6 and V is TRBV5-1, with D unresolved. V was shortened by 0 bases and J by 0 bases, with 10 bases between the two germline ends. The germline gives CDR1 SGHRS, CDR2 YFSETQ. The CDR3 length is 17 residues. The CDR3 bases are TGCGCCAGCAGCTTGGTAGTTTCAGTCTCTGGGGCCAACGTCCTGACTTTC. Amino acid sequence: CASSLVVSVSGANVLTF.

This sequence joins TRBV12-5 and TRBJ1-4; D unclear. Looked up from germline, CDR1 is LGHNT and CDR2 is FRNRAP. Trimming stripped 6 bases from V and 0 bases from J, with 5 bases between. The CDR3 contains 13 residues. The CDR3 nucleotides are TGTGCTAGTGGGGGGACAACTAATGAAAAACTGTTTTTT. It specifies CASGGTTNEKLFF. Based on the CDR3 plus reference TRBV12-5 and TRBJ1-4, the full variable domain is DARVTQTPRHKVTEMGQEVTMRCQPILGHNTVFWYRQTMMQGLELLAYFRNRAPLDDSGMPKDRFSAEMPDATLATLKIQPSEPRDSAVYFCASGGTTNEKLFFGSGTQLSVL.

This clone is deemed medium-sized. The rearrangement uses TRBV7-9 and TRBJ2-5, with D possibly being TRBD2 (5 bases). V lost 0 bases and J lost 7, with 9 bases in between. The CDR3 spans 13 residues. Germline lookup yields CDR1 SEHNR and CDR2 FQNEAQ (reference sequence). CDR3 DNA: TGTGCCAGCAGCTTAGCCGGGGTTGGGACCCAGTACTTC. It is translated as CASSLAGVGTQYF.

J is TRBJ1-2 and V is TRBV6-5; 7 bases match TRBD1. Unmatched junction bases numbered 7, after V lost 0 bases and J lost 3 bases. Germline V gene data show CDR1 as MNHEY and CDR2 as SVGAGI. CDR3 size: 16 residues. The CDR3 region has the DNA TGTGCCAGCAGTTACTCGTCTCAGGGGGTCGACTATGGCTACACCTTC. This gives the protein CASSYSSQGVDYGYTF.

The V and J genes are TRBV11-3 and TRBJ2-2; 8 nucleotides align to TRBD1. CDR3 length: 15 residues. From germline, CDR1 is SGHNT and CDR2 YENEEA. The ends lost 5 bases at V and 4 bases at J; junction bases unmatched: 6. CDR3 in amino acids: CASSQDRVVTGELFF. The CDR3 coding sequence is TGTGCCAGCAGCCAGGACAGGGTCGTCACCGGGGAGCTGTTTTTT.

In this sample, this clone turned up a few times. The chain employs TRBV10-1 and TRBJ1-1; 7 bases map to TRBD1. Germline CDR1 is WNHNN and CDR2 is SYGVQD (reference sequence). The V segment lost 9 bases and the J segment 7 bases; nucleotides outside the gene matches: 8. This CDR3 comprises 12 residues. The CDR3 reads CASRQGTGEAFF. In DNA form, the CDR3 reads TGCGCCAGTAGACAGGGAACGGGTGAAGCTTTCTTT.

This clone was detected a few times. V is TRBV6-5 and J is TRBJ1-2; D gene unclear. CDR1 and CDR2 from the germline V gene are MNHEY and SVGAGI. Trimming took off 5 bases at V and 5 bases at J, with 12 bases between the two ends. The CDR3 extends over 13 amino acids. The CDR3 here is CASSETDLYGYTF. The CDR3 DNA reads TGTGCCAGCAGTGAAACCGATTTATATGGCTACACCTTC.

The chain joins TRBV9 to TRBJ1-6; no definite D call. Germline V gene sequence: CDR1 SGDLS, CDR2 YYNGEE. V gave up 3 bases and J gave up 5 bases, with 9 bases separating them. CDR3 size: 14 residues. Here the CDR3 reads CASSGGRDNSPLHF. The CDR3 bases are TGTGCCAGCAGCGGCGGACGGGATAATTCACCCCTCCACTTT.

This chain joins TRBV7-9 and TRBJ1-2; D is undetermined. CDR1 is SEHNR, CDR2 FQNEAQ, per germline (reference sequence). V was trimmed by 1 base and J by 0 bases, leaving 9 bases between them. CDR3 size: 15 residues. In nucleotides, the CDR3 is TGTGCCAGCAGCTTAGTCGGTGCAGCTAACTATGGCTACACCTTC. This gives the protein CASSLVGAANYGYTF.

The V call is TRBV28, the J call TRBJ1-5, with TRBD1 as a possible D gene (6 bases). Trimming took 8 bases from V and 5 from J, leaving 16 bases between them. This CDR3 has 14 amino acids. Germline assignment: CDR1 MDHEN and CDR2 SYDVKM. As DNA, the CDR3 is TGTGCCAGCTCCACGATAGGGGGTGATCAGCCCCAGCATTTT. It encodes CASSTIGGDQPQHF.

The V call is TRBV7-2, the J call TRBJ1-3, with TRBD1 matching over 7 bases. This CDR3 has 14 amino acids. After removal of 7 bases from V and 3 bases from J, the junction contained 6 bases not matched to a gene. Germline V lookup: CDR1 SGHTA, CDR2 FQGNSA. The CDR3 loop reads CASILTGSGNTIYF. The DNA of the CDR3 is TGTGCCAGCATCCTGACAGGGAGTGGAAACACCATATATTTT.

As for this clone: Other DNA sequences of this sample code for an identical CDR3. This rearrangement joins TRBV29-1 to TRBJ2-2, with 7 bases fitting TRBD1. CDR3 length: 16 residues. V trimming: 4 bases; J trimming: 0 bases; junction bases outside the gene matches: 8. Per the germline V gene, CDR1 is SQVTM and CDR2 is ANQGSEA. The CDR3 DNA follows: TGCAGCGTTGCTAAAGCAGGGGGTTCGAACACCGGGGAGCTGTTTTTT. It translates to CSVAKAGGSNTGELFF.

This chain uses TRBV5-8 with TRBJ2-2, with D maybe TRBD1 (5 bases). V dropped 2 bases and J dropped 0 bases, with 8 bases sitting between them. Germline CDR1 SGHTS, CDR2 YDEGEE. There are 15 residues in the CDR3. CDR3: CASSLQETNTGELFF. The CDR3 DNA reads TGTGCCAGCAGCTTACAGGAAACGAACACCGGGGAGCTGTTTTTT.

The chain combines TRBV30 with TRBJ2-7; 9 positions agree with TRBD1. The CDR3 extends over 15 amino acids. V was clipped by 0 bases and J by 2 bases; unmatched bases: 5. The V gene's germline CDR1 is GTSNPN and CDR2 SVGIG (reference sequence). The CDR3 region is CAWSVGTGIPYEQYF. CDR3 DNA sequence: TGTGCCTGGAGTGTCGGGACAGGGATTCCCTACGAGCAGTACTTC.

This clone was counted between two and nine times. The chain combines TRBV10-2 with TRBJ1-1; D unclear. The germline V and J ends were trimmed by 3 bases and 2 bases, with 10 bases remaining between them. This CDR3 has 14 amino acids. Germline V gene data show CDR1 as WSHSY and CDR2 as SAAADI. The CDR3 DNA reads as TGCGCCAGCAGTGAACCAGCTACCAACACTGAAGCTTTCTTT. Amino acid sequence: CASSEPATNTEAFF.

This clone came up a few times. V usage is TRBV4-1 and J usage is TRBJ1-2, with TRBD1 matching 7 bases. Losses at the gene ends were 9 bases for V and 2 bases for J; bases not matched to a gene: 12. This CDR3 contains 15 residues. Germline V lookup: CDR1 MGHRA, CDR2 YSYEKL. CDR3 coding DNA: TGCGCCAGTCGCAGCTTGGGACAGTTGAACTATGGCTACACCTTC. It specifies CASRSLGQLNYGYTF.

The V and J genes are TRBV5-1 and TRBJ1-1; D is possibly TRBD1 (6 bases). The CDR3 is 14 amino acids. V was trimmed by 0 bases and J by 8 bases, leaving 14 bases between them. Germline V gene lookup returns CDR1 SGHRS and CDR2 YFSETQ. In nucleotides, the CDR3 is TGCGCCAGCAGCTTGGTTTTGGGGGGCCGGGAAGCTTTCTTT. Translated: CASSLVLGGREAFF.

The gene calls are TRBV6-5 and TRBJ1-1, with D hard to call. The CDR3 length is 12 residues. With 6 bases removed from V and 6 bases from J, the gap between germline ends came to 11 bases. Germline V gene data show CDR1 as MNHEY and CDR2 as SVGAGI. The CDR3: CASSPLRAEAFF. The CDR3 nucleotides are TGTGCCAGCAGCCCACTACGAGCTGAAGCTTTCTTT.

V usage is TRBV5-4 and J usage is TRBJ1-1; 7 positions match TRBD1. Germline V lookup: CDR1 SGHNT, CDR2 YYREEE (reference sequence). This CDR3 has 13 amino acids. V shed 2 bases, J shed 10 bases, and the junction held 8 bases outside the gene matches. CDR3 protein: CASSFPQGVGAFF. The CDR3 bases are TGTGCCAGCAGCTTTCCCCAGGGGGTAGGAGCTTTCTTT.

A remark on this clone: Other DNA sequences of this sample code for an identical CDR3. The CDR3 sequence: CASSFKTQETQYF. In DNA form, the CDR3 reads TGTGCCAGCAGCTTCAAGACCCAAGAGACCCAGTACTTC. The chain uses TRBV5-4 and TRBJ2-5; D is undetermined. The germline V gene encodes CDR1 SGHNT and CDR2 YYREEE (reference sequence). CDR3 size: 13 residues. The germline V and J ends were trimmed by 2 bases and 1 base, with 6 bases remaining between them.

This chain links TRBV7-2 with TRBJ1-2; the match to TRBD1 covers 8 bases. CDR3 length: 13 amino acids. Germline CDR1 reads SGHTA; CDR2 reads FQGNSA. Trimming removed 6 bases from V and 4 bases from J; junction bases left unmatched: 4. This CDR3 reads CASSDRGGYGYTF. CDR3 coding DNA: TGTGCCAGCAGTGACAGGGGTGGCTATGGCTACACCTTC.

This clone is a singleton in its sample. The chain couples TRBV2 to TRBJ1-5; the D gene is possibly TRBD1 (6 bases). Germline CDR1 is SNHLY and CDR2 is FYNNEI. The CDR3 sequence is 13 residues long. Trimming cost V 9 bases and J 0 bases, with 9 bases left between them. CDR3 sequence reads: CASKGDSNQPQHF. The CDR3 DNA reads as TGTGCCAGTAAGGGGGATAGCAATCAGCCCCAGCATTTT.

The chain carries TRBV27 and TRBJ1-6; no clear D gene. Trimming removed 3 bases from V and 7 bases from J, with 10 bases in between. The CDR3 is made up of 14 amino acids. CDR1 and CDR2 from the germline V gene are MNHEY and SMNVEV (reference sequence). In DNA, the CDR3 is TGTGCCAGCAGTTTTAGGCAGCAGAATTCACCCCTCCACTTT. As protein: CASSFRQQNSPLHF.

The chain uses TRBV2 and TRBJ2-1, with D possibly TRBD2 on 6 matching bases. The ends were cut back, 1 base at V and 5 bases at J, with 12 bases in the middle. This CDR3 contains 15 residues. Germline V gene sequence: CDR1 SNHLY, CDR2 FYNNEI. DNA for the CDR3: TGTGCCAGCAGTGAAGTTGCGGGAAGACACAATGAGCAGTTCTTC. Translating gives CASSEVAGRHNEQFF.